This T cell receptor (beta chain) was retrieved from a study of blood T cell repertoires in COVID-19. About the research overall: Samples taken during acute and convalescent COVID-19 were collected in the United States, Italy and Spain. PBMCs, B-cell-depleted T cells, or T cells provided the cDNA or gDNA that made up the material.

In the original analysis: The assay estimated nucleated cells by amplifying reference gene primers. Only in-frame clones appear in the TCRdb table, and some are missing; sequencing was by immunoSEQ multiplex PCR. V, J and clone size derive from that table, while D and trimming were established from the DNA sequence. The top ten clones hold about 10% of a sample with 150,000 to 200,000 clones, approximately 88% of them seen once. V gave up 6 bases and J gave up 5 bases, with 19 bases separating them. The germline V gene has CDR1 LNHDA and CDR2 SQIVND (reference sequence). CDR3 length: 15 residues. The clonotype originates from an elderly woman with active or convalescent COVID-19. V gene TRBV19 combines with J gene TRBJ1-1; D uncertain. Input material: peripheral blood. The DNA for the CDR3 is TGTGCCAGTAGCCCGCAGGACTTACCGACGACTGAAGCTTTCTTT. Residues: CASSPQDLPTTEAFF.